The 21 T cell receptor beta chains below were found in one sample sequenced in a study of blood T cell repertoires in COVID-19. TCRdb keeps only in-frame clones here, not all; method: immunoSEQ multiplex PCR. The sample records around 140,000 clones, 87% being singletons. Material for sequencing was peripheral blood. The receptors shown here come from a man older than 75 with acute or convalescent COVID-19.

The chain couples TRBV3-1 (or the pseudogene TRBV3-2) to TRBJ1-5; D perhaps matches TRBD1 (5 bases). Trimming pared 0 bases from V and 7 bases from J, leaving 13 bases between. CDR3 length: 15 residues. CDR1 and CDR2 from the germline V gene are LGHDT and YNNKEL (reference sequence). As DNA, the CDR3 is TGTGCCAGCAGCCAAGATCAGGGTTTGGGACAGCCCCAGCATTTT. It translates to CASSQDQGLGQPQHF.

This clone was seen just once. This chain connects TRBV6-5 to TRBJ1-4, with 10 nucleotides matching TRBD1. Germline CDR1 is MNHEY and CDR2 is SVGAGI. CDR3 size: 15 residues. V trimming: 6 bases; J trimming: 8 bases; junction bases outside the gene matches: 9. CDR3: CASRKPGTGAEKLFF. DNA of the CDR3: TGTGCCAGCAGGAAACCCGGGACAGGGGCCGAAAAACTGTTTTTT.

The DNA for the CDR3 is TGTGCCAGCAGTCGACCTGGGCCAGGGGGCCTTCAGCCCCAGCATTTT. Residues: CASSRPGPGGLQPQHF. The rearrangement uses TRBV28 and TRBJ1-5, with 8 bases identical to TRBD1. Unmatched junction bases numbered 12, after V lost 5 bases and J lost 6 bases. Germline assignment: CDR1 MDHEN and CDR2 SYDVKM. The CDR3 loop spans 16 amino acids.

The CDR3 loop reads CASSFSGEQFF. The CDR3 DNA sequence: TGTGCCAGCAGCTTCAGTGGTGAGCAGTTCTTC. The V gene is TRBV11-2, the J gene TRBJ2-1; D call uncertain. Per germline, CDR1 SGHAT and CDR2 FQNNGV. The CDR3 spans 11 residues. Trimming removed 3 bases from V and 9 bases from J, with 6 bases in between.

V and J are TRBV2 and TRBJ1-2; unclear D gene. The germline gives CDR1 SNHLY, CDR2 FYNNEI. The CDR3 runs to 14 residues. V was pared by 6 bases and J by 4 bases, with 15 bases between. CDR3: CASSLGGVTYGYTF. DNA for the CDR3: TGTGCCAGCAGCCTGGGAGGTGTCACCTATGGCTACACCTTC. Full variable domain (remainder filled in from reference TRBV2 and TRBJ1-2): EPEVTQTPSHQVTQMGQEVILRCVPISNHLYFYWYRQILGQKVEFLVSFYNNEISEKSEIFDDQFSVERPDGSNFTLKIRSTKLEDSAMYFCASSLGGVTYGYTFGSGTRLTVV.

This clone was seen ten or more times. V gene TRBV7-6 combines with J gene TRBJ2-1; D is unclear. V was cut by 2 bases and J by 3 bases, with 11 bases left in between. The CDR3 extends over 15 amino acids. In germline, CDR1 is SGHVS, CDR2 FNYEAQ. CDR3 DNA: TGTGCCAGCAGCTTACGACTTGCAAGCTACAATGAGCAGTTCTTC. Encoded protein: CASSLRLASYNEQFF.

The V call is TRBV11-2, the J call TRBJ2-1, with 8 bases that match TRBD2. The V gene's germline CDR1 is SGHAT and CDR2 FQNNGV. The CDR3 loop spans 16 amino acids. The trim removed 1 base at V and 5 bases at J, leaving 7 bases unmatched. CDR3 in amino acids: CASSLVVAGIDNEQFF. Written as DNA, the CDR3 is TGTGCCAGCAGCTTAGTGGTAGCGGGAATCGACAATGAGCAGTTCTTC.

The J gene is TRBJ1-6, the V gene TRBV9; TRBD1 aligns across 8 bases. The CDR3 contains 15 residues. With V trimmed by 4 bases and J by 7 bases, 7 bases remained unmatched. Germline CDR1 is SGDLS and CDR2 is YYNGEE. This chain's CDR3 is CASSPRQGQNSPLHF. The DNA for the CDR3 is TGTGCCAGCAGCCCCAGACAGGGGCAGAATTCACCCCTCCACTTT.

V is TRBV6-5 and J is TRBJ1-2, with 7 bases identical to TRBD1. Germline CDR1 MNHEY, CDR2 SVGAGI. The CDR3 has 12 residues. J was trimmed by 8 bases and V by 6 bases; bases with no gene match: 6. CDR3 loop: CASRGDSSGYTF. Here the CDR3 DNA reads TGTGCCAGCAGGGGGGACAGCAGCGGCTACACCTTC.

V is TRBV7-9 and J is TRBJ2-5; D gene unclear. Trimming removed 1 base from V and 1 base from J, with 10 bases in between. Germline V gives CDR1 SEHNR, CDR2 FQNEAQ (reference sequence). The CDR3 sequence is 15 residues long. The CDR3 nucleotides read TGTGCCAGCAGCTTAGATCTGGGCAGCCAAGAGACCCAGTACTTC. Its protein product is CASSLDLGSQETQYF.

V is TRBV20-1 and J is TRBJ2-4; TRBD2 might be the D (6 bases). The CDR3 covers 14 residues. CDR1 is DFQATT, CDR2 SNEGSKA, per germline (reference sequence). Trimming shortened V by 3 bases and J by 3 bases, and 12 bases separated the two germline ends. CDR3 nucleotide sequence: TGCAGTGCTAGTGGGACTTTAGGCAAAAACATTCAGTACTTC. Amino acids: CSASGTLGKNIQYF.

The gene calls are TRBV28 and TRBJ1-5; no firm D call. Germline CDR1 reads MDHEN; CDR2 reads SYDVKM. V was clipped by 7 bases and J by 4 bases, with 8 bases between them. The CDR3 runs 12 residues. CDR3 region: CASKRTNQPQHF. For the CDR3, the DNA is TGTGCCAGCAAAAGAACTAATCAGCCCCAGCATTTT.

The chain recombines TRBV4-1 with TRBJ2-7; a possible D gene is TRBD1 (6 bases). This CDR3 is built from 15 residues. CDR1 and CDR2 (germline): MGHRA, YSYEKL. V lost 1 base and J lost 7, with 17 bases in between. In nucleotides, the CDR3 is TGCGCCAGCAGCCAAGTGGAGGCAGGGGTTTGGGAGCAGTACTTC. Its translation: CASSQVEAGVWEQYF.

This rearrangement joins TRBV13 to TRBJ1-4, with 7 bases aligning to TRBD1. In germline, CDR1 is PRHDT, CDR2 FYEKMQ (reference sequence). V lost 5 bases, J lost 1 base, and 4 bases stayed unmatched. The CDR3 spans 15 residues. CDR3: CASSPRTGTNEKLFF. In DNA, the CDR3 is TGTGCCAGCAGCCCCCGGACAGGAACTAATGAAAAACTGTTTTTT.

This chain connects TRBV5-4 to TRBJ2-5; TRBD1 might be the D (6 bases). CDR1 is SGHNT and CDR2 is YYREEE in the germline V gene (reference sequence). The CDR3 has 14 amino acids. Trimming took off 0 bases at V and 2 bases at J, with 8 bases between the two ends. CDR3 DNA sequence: TGTGCCAGCAGCTTGGGGACAGTTCAAGAGACCCAGTACTTC. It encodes CASSLGTVQETQYF.

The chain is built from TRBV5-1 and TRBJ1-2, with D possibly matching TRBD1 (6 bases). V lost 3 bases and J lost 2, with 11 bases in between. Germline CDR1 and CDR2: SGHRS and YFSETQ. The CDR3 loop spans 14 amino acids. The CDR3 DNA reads TGCGCCAGCAGCTCTGAAGGACAGAACTATGGCTACACCTTC. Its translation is CASSSEGQNYGYTF.

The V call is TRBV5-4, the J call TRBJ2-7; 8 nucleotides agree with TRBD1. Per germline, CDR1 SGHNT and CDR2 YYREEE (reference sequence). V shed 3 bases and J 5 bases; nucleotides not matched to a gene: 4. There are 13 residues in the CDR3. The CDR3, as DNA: TGTGCCAGCAGCTGGACAGGGATCGACGAGCAGTACTTC. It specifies CASSWTGIDEQYF.

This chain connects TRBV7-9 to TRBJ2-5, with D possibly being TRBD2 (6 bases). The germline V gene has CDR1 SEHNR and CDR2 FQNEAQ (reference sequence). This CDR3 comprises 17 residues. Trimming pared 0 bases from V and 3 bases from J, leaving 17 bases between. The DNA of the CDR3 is TGTGCCAGCAGCTTAGCGCGACGGGAGTTGCGAAAAGAGACCCAGTACTTC. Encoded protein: CASSLARRELRKETQYF.

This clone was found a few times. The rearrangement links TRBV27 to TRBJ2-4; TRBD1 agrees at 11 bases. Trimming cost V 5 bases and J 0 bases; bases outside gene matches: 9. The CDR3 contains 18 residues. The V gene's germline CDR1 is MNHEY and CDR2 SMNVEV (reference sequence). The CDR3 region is CASSMTGQGAVAKNIQYF. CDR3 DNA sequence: TGTGCCAGCAGTATGACTGGACAGGGGGCTGTAGCCAAAAACATTCAGTACTTC.

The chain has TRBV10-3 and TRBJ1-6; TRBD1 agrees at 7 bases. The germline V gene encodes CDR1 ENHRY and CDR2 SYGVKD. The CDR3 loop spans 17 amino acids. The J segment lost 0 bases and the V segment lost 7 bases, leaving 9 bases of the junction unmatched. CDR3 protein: CAIKSATGSSYNSPLHF. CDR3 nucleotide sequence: TGTGCCATCAAGTCCGCGACAGGGAGCTCCTATAATTCACCCCTCCACTTT.

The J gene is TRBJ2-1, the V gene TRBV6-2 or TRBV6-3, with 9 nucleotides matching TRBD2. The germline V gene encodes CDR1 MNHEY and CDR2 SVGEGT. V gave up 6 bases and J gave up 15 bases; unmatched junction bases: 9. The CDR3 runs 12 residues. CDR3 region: CASSSAGGRLFF. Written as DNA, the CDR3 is TGTGCCAGCAGCTCGGCGGGGGGGCGGTTGTTCTTC.